This record looks at one T cell receptor beta chain sequence and its context. This record belongs to a study of blood T cell repertoires in COVID-19. Study context: Specimens from acute and convalescent COVID-19 originated in the United States, Italy and Spain.

Unmatched junction bases numbered 7, after V lost 5 bases and J lost 8 bases. There are 14 residues in the CDR3. Germline CDR1 MNHEY, CDR2 SVGEGT. Assay: immunoSEQ multiplex PCR; the TCRdb copy retains only in-frame clones and omits some. The sample yields more than 120,000 clones, around 89% seen once. The source material was peripheral blood. The sequence came from a human donor in a cohort sampled during active COVID-19. V is TRBV6-2 or TRBV6-3 and J is TRBJ1-4; TRBD1 matches 8 bases. CDR3 protein: CASSQTGVGEKLFF. The CDR3, as DNA: TGTGCCAGCAGTCAGACAGGGGTTGGCGAAAAACTGTTTTTT.